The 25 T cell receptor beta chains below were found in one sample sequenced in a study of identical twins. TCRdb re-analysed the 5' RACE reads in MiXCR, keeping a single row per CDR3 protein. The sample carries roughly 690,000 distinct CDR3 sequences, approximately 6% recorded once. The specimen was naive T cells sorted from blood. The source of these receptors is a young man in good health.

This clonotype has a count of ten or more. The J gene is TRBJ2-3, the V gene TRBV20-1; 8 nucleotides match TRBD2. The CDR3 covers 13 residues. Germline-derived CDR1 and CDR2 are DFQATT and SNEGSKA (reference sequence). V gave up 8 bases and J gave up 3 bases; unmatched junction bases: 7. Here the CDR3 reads CSIPGTSTDTQYF. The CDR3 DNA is TGCAGTATCCCCGGGACTAGTACAGATACGCAGTATTTT.

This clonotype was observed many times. The CDR3 loop is CASSSGQGRIRKLFF. In DNA, the CDR3 is TGCGCCAGCAGCTCTGGACAAGGCCGAATAAGAAAACTGTTTTTT. The chain links TRBV5-1 to TRBJ1-4, with D possibly matching TRBD1 (5 bases). The V gene lost 3 bases and the J gene lost 10 bases, with 19 bases spanning the gap. The CDR3 length is 15 residues. Per germline, CDR1 SGHRS and CDR2 YFSETQ.

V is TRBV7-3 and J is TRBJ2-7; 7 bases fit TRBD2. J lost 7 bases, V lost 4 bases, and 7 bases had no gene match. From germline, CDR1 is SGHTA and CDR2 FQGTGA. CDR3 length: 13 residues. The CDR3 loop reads CASSYERGTEQYF. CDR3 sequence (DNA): TGTGCCAGCAGCTACGAGCGGGGTACGGAGCAGTACTTC. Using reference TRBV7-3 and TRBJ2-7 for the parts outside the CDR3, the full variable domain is GAGVSQTPSNKVTEKGKYVELRCDPISGHTALYWYRQSLGQGPEFLIYFQGTGAADDSGLPNDRFFAVRPEGSVSTLKIQRTERGDSAVYLCASSYERGTEQYFGPGTRLTVT.

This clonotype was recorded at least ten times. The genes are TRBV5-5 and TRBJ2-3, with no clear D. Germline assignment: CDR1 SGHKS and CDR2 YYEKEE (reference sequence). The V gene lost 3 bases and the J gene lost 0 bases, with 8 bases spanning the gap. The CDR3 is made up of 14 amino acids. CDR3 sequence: CASSSPDSTDTQYF. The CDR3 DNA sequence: TGTGCCAGCAGCTCACCAGACAGCACAGATACGCAGTATTTT.

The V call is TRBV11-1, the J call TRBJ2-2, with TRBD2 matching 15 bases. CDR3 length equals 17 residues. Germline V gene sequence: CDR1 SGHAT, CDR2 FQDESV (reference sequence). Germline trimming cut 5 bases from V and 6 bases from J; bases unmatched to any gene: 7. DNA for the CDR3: TGTGCCAGCAGCGGGGGACTAGCGGGAGGAAAGGCCGGGGAGCTGTTTTTT. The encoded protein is CASSGGLAGGKAGELFF. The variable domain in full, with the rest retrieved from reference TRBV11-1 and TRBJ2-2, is EAEVAQSPRYKITEKSQAVAFWCDPISGHATLYWYRQILGQGPELLVQFQDESVVDDSQLPKDRFSAERLKGVDSTLKIQPAELGDSAMYLCASSGGLAGGKAGELFFGEGSRLTVL.

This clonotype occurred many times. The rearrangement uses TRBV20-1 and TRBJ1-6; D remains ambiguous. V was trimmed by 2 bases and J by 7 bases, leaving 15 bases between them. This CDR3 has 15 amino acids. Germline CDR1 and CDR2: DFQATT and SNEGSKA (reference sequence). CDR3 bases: TGCAGTGCTAGACTGGCAGGAGGAACCAATTCACCCCTCCACTTT. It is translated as CSARLAGGTNSPLHF.

The CDR3 sequence is CASSQGDQYNEQFF. For the CDR3, the DNA is TGTGCCAGCAGCCAAGGGGACCAGTACAATGAGCAGTTCTTC. J is TRBJ2-1 and V is TRBV4-2; D may correspond to TRBD1 or TRBD2 (5 bases each). In germline, CDR1 is LGHNA, CDR2 YNFKEQ. The CDR3 totals 14 residues. Trimming left V 1 base short and J 4 bases short, with 8 bases between.

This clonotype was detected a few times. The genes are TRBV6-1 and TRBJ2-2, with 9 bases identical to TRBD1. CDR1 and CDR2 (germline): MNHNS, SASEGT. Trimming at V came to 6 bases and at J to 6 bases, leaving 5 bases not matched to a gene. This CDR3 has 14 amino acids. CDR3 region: CASRGDREAGELFF. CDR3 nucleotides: TGTGCCAGCAGGGGGGACAGGGAGGCCGGGGAGCTGTTTTTT.

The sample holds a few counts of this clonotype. The CDR3 region has the DNA TGTGCCAGCAGTCAAAGTCGGGCGGGAGGTAAAGATGAGCAGTTCTTC. Translating gives CASSQSRAGGKDEQFF. J is TRBJ2-1 and V is TRBV2; 8 bases are a match to TRBD2. The CDR3 totals 16 residues. Germline V gene data show CDR1 as SNHLY and CDR2 as FYNNEI. The ends lost 5 bases at V and 8 bases at J; junction bases unmatched: 14.

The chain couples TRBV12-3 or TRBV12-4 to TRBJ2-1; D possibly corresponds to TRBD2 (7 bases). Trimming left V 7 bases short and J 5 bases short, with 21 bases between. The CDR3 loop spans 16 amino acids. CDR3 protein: CASTGGRGTDHNEQFF. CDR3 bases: TGTGCCAGCACCGGGGGGAGGGGGACGGATCACAATGAGCAGTTCTTC.

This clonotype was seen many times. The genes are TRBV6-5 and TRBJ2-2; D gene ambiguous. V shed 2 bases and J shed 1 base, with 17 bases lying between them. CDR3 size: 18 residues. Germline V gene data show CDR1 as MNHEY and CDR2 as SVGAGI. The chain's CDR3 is CASSYTRPGERNTGELFF. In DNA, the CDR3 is TGTGCCAGCAGTTACACCCGACCTGGAGAGCGGAACACCGGGGAGCTGTTTTTT.

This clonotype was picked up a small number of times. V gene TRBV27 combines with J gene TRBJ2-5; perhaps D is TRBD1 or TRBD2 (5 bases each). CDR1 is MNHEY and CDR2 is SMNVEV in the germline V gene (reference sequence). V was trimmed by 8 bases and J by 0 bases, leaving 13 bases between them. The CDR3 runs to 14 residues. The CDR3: CASRGGKYQETQYF. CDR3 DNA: TGTGCCAGCCGGGGCGGAAAGTACCAAGAGACCCAGTACTTC.

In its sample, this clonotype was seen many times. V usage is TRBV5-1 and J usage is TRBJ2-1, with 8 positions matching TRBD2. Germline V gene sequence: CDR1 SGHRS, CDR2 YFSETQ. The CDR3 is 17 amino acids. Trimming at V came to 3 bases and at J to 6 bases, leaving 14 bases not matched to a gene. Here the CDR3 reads CASSSLLQAGEGNEQFF. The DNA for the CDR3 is TGCGCCAGCAGCTCCCTTTTACAAGCGGGAGAGGGCAATGAGCAGTTCTTC.

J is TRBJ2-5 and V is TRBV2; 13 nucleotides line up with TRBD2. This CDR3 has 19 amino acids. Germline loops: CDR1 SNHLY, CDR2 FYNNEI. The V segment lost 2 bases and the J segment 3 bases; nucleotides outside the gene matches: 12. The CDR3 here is CASSELGSTSGRSEETQYF. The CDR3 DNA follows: TGTGCCAGCAGTGAATTGGGATCGACTAGCGGGAGGTCAGAAGAGACCCAGTACTTC.

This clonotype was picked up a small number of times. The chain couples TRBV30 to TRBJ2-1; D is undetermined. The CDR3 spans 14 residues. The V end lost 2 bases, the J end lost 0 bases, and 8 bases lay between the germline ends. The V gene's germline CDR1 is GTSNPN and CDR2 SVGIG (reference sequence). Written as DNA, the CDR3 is TGTGCCTGGAGTACAGCAAGCTCCTACAATGAGCAGTTCTTC. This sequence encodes CAWSTASSYNEQFF.

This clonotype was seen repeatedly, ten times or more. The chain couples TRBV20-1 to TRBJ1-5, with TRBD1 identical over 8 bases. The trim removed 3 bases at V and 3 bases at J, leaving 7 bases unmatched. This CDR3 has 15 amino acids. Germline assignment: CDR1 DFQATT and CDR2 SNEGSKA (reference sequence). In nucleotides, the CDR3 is TGCAGTGCTAGGGTGCAGGGGGCCCCCAATCAGCCCCAGCATTTT. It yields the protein CSARVQGAPNQPQHF.

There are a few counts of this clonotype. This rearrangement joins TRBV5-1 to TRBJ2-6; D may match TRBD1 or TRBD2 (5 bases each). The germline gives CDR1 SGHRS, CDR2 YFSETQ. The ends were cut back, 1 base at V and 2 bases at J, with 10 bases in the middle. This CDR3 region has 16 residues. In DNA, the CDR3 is TGCGCCAGCAGCTTGCCAGGGCGGGCTGGGGCCAACGTCCTGACTTTC. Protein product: CASSLPGRAGANVLTF. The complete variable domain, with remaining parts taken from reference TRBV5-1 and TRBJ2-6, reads KAGVTQTPRYLIKTRGQQVTLSCSPISGHRSVSWYQQTPGQGLQFLFEYFSETQRNKGNFPGRFSGRQFSNSRSEMNVSTLELGDSALYLCASSLPGRAGANVLTFGAGSRLTVL.

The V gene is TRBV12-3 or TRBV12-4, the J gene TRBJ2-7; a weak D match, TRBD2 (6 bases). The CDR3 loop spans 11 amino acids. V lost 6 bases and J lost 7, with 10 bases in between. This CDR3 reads CASSSGGEQYV. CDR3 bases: TGTGCCAGCAGCTCCGGAGGGGAGCAGTACGTC.

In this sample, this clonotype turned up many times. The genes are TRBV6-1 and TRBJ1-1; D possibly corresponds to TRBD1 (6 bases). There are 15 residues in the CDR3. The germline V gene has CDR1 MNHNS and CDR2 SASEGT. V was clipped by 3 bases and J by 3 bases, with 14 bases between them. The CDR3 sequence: CASSDRGALHTEAFF. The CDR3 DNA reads TGTGCCAGCAGTGATCGGGGGGCGCTCCACACTGAAGCTTTCTTT.

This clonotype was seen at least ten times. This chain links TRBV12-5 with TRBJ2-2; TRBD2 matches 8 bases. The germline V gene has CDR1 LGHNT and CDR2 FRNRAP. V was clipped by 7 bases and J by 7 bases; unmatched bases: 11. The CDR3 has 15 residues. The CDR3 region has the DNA TGTGCTAGTGCCCTCAGCGGGAGTAAAGACGGGGAGCTGTTTTTT. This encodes CASALSGSKDGELFF.

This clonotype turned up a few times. In DNA, the CDR3 is TGCGCCAGCAGCCCCGGGACAGGGTATGTGGATGAGCAGTTCTTC. Translated: CASSPGTGYVDEQFF. This chain uses TRBV5-1 with TRBJ2-1; TRBD1 matches 9 bases. The CDR3 covers 15 residues. Looked up from germline, CDR1 is SGHRS and CDR2 is YFSETQ. V trimming: 4 bases; J trimming: 8 bases; junction bases outside the gene matches: 10. The whole variable domain, filled in from reference TRBV5-1 and TRBJ2-1, reads KAGVTQTPRYLIKTRGQQVTLSCSPISGHRSVSWYQQTPGQGLQFLFEYFSETQRNKGNFPGRFSGRQFSNSRSEMNVSTLELGDSALYLCASSPGTGYVDEQFFGPGTRLTVL.

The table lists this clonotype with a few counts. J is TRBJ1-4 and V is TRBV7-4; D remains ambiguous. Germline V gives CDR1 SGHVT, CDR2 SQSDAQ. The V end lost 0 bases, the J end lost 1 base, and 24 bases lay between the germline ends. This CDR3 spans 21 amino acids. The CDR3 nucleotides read TGTGCCAGCAGCTTAGCCCAAAATCATCGGGTCTTCACCGGAACTAATGAAAAACTGTTTTTT. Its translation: CASSLAQNHRVFTGTNEKLFF.

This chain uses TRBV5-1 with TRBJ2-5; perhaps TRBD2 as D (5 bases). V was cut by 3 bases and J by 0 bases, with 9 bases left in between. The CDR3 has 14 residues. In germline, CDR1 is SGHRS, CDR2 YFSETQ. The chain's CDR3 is CASSWADYQETQYF. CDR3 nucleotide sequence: TGCGCCAGCAGCTGGGCGGACTACCAAGAGACCCAGTACTTC.

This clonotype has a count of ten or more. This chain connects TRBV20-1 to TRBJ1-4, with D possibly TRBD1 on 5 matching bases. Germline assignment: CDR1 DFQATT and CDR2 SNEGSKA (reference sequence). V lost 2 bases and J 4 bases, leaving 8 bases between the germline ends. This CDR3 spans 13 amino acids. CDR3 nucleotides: TGCAGTGCTAGACCGGGGGGTAATGAAAAACTGTTTTTT. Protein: CSARPGGNEKLFF.

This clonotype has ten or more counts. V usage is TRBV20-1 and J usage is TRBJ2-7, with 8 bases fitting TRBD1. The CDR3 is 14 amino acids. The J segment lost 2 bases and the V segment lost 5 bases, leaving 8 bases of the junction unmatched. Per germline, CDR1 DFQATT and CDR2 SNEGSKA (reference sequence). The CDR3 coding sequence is TGCAGTGCTCGCAACCGGGACAGGACCTACGAGCAGTACTTC. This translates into CSARNRDRTYEQYF.